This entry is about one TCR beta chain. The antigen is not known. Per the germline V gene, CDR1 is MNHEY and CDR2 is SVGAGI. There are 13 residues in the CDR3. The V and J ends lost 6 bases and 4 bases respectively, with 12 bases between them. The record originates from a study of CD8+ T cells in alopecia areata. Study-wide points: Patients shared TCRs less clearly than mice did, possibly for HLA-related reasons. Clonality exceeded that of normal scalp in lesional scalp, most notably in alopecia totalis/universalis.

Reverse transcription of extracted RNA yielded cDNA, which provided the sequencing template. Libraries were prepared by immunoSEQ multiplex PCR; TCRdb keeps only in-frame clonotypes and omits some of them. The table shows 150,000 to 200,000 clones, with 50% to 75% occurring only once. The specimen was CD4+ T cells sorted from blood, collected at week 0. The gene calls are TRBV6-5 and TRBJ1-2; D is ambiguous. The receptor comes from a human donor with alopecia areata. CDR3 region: CASRPRISYGYTF. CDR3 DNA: TGTGCCAGCAGGCCCAGGATCTCCTATGGCTACACCTTC.